This T cell receptor (beta chain) comes out of a study of technical replicates of blood from a handful of donors. This clone was seen a few times. Sequencing was performed with immunoSEQ multiplex PCR; in TCRdb, only in-frame clones are kept and a portion is missing. Of 75,000 to 95,000 clones listed, 80% to 95% are singletons. CDR3 length: 11 amino acids. The V end lost 6 bases, the J end lost 7 bases, and 12 bases lay between the germline ends. The germline gives CDR1 DFQATT, CDR2 SNEGSKA (reference sequence). The receptor was derived from a human donor in good health. Specimen: T cells isolated from PBMCs. The chain has TRBV20-1 and TRBJ1-1; D possibly corresponds to TRBD1 (5 bases). The CDR3 DNA reads TGCAGTGCCGTAACAGGCGTTGAAGCTTTCTTT. Amino acids: CSAVTGVEAFF.